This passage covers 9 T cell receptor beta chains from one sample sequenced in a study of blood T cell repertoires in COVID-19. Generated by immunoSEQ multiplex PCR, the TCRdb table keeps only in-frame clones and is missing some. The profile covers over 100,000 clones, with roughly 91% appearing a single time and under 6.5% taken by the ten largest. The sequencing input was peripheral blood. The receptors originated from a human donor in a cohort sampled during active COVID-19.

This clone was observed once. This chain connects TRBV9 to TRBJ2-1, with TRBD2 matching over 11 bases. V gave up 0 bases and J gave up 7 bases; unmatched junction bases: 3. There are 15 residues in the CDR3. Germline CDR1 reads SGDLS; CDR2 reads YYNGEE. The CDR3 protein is CASSVDSGRVNEQFF. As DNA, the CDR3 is TGTGCCAGCAGCGTAGATAGCGGGAGGGTGAATGAGCAGTTCTTC.

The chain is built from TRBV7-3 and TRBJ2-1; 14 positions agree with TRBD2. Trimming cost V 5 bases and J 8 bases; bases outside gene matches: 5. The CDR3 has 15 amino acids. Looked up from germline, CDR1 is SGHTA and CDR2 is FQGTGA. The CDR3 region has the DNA TGTGCCAGCAGCATCGGGACTAGCGGGGGCGATGAGCAGTTCTTC. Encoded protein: CASSIGTSGGDEQFF.

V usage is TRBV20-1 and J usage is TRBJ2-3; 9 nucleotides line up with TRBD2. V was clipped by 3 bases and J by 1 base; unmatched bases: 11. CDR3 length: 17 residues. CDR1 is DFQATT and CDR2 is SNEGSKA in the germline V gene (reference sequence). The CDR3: CSASGVAGDEGTDTQYF. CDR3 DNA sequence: TGCAGTGCTAGTGGGGTAGCGGGGGATGAGGGCACAGATACGCAGTATTTT.

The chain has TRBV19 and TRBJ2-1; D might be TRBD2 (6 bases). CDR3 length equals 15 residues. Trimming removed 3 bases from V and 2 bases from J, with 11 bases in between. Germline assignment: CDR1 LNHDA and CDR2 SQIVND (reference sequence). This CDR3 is CASSMGLNTYNEQFF. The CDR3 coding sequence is TGTGCCAGTAGTATGGGACTTAACACCTACAATGAGCAGTTCTTC.

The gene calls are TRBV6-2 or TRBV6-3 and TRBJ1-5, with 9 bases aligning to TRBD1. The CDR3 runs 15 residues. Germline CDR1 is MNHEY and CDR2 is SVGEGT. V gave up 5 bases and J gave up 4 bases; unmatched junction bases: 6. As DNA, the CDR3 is TGTGCCAGCAGTCAAATCGGGACAGGGAATCAGCCCCAGCATTTT. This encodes CASSQIGTGNQPQHF.

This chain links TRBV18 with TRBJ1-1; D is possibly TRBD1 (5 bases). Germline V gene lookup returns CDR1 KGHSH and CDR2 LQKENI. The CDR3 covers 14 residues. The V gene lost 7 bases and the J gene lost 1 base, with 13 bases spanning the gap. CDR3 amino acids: CASWNTQGNTEAFF. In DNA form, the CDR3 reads TGTGCCAGCTGGAATACCCAGGGGAACACTGAAGCTTTCTTT.

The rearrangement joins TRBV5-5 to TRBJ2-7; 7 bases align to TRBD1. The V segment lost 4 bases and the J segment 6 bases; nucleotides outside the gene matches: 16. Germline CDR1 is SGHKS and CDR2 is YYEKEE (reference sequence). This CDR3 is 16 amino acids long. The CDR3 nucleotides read TGTGCCAGCAGCGTAGGTGGACAGGTGATCAGAGGCGAGCAGTACTTC. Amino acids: CASSVGGQVIRGEQYF. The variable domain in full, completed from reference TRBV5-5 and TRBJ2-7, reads DAGVTQSPTHLIKTRGQQVTLRCSPISGHKSVSWYQQVLGQGPQFIFQYYEKEERGRGNFPDRFSARQFPNYSSELNVNALLLGDSALYLCASSVGGQVIRGEQYFGPGTRLTVT.

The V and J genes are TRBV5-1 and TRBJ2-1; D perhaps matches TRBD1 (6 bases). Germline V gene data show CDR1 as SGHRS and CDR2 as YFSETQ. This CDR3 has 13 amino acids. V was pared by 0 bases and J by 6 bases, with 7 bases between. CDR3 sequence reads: CASSLDRVNEQFF. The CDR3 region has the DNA TGCGCCAGCAGCTTGGACAGGGTCAATGAGCAGTTCTTC.

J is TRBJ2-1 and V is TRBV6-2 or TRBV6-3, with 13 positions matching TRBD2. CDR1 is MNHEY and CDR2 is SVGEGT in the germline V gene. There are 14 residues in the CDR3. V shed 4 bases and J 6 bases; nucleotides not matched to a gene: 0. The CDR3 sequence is CASSWTSGSNEQFF. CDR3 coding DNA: TGTGCCAGCAGTTGGACTAGCGGGAGCAATGAGCAGTTCTTC.